These 32 T cell receptor beta chains were sequenced from one sample in a study of vaccination effects on CD4 cells after COVID-19. Measured with immunoSEQ multiplex PCR; TCRdb has only the in-frame clones, and not every one. The sample contains approximately 26,000 clones, 69% of which appear only once. Before any sequencing was done, the ViraFEST assay used viral peptide pools to expand antigen-specific CD4+ T cells. Cultured cells yielded isolated CD4+ T cells after 10 days. This person caught SARS-CoV-2 sometime from March to December 2020, and PCR testing confirmed the infection. Their specific antigens are unknown. The sample consisted of CD4+ T cells from PBMCs cultured with SARS-CoV-2 spike peptides, taken before COVID-19 vaccination. These receptors came from a human donor who had a prior SARS-CoV-2 infection.

This clone was observed once. The genes are TRBV6-5 and TRBJ2-2; D is unresolved. The CDR3 has 15 residues. V lost 7 bases, J lost 9 bases, and 21 bases lay in between. In germline, CDR1 is MNHEY, CDR2 SVGAGI. CDR3 protein: CASTPGAFSGRELFF. CDR3 sequence (DNA): TGTGCCAGCACCCCCGGCGCCTTTAGTGGTAGGGAGCTGTTTTTT.

The chain recombines TRBV15 with TRBJ2-5; D may be TRBD1 (5 bases). CDR1 and CDR2 (germline): LNHNV, YYDKDF (reference sequence). The CDR3 sequence is 13 residues long. Trimming shortened V by 6 bases and J by 0 bases, and 8 bases separated the two germline ends. CDR3 in DNA: TGTGCCACCAGAACAGGCTACCAAGAGACCCAGTACTTC. Translating gives CATRTGYQETQYF. Supplemented by reference TRBV15 and TRBJ2-5, the full variable domain reads DAMVIQNPRYQVTQFGKPVTLSCSQTLNHNVMYWYQQKSSQAPKLLFHYYDKDFNNEADTPDNFQSRRPNTSFCFLDIRSPGLGDTAMYLCATRTGYQETQYFGPGTRLLVL.

This chain links TRBV10-3 with TRBJ1-4; no firm D call. The CDR3 sequence is 14 residues long. Trimming took 6 bases from V and 8 from J, leaving 16 bases between them. Germline V gene sequence: CDR1 ENHRY, CDR2 SYGVKD. The CDR3 DNA sequence: TGTGCCATCAGGAGAGACGGAGGGCAGGAAAAACTGTTTTTT. Protein: CAIRRDGGQEKLFF.

The genes are TRBV7-9 and TRBJ1-1; TRBD1 aligns across 11 bases. V was pared by 5 bases and J by 11 bases, with 4 bases of the junction left unmatched. The germline V gene has CDR1 SEHNR and CDR2 FQNEAQ (reference sequence). The CDR3 spans 12 residues. The CDR3: CASSGTGGRAFF. The CDR3 nucleotides read TGTGCCAGCAGCGGGACAGGGGGTAGGGCTTTCTTT.

This clone was seen only a few times. This rearrangement joins TRBV7-9 to TRBJ1-2, with a possible D match to TRBD1 (5 bases). The ends were cut back, 1 base at V and 6 bases at J, with 15 bases in the middle. This CDR3 has 15 residues. CDR1 is SEHNR and CDR2 is FQNEAQ in the germline V gene (reference sequence). CDR3 sequence (DNA): TGTGCCAGCAGCTTAGGACGGGACGGATGGGATGGCTACACCTTC. Amino acids: CASSLGRDGWDGYTF.

This clone was observed once. CDR3 in amino acids: CASSPRGEQGAGIQYF. CDR3 DNA sequence: TGTGCCAGCAGCCCCCGGGGGGAACAGGGGGCTGGCATTCAGTACTTC. The gene calls are TRBV11-1 and TRBJ2-4; TRBD1 matches at 9 bases. Germline CDR1 reads SGHAT; CDR2 reads FQDESV (reference sequence). This CDR3 spans 16 amino acids. Unmatched junction bases numbered 14, after V lost 5 bases and J lost 9 bases.

The V and J genes are TRBV18 and TRBJ2-4; D not certain. The CDR3 contains 16 residues. Germline values: CDR1 KGHSH, CDR2 LQKENI. Deletions cut 0 bases from V and 0 bases from J, with 9 bases between. Here the CDR3 reads CASSPPGGLAKNIQYF. In DNA form, the CDR3 reads TGTGCCAGCTCACCACCGGGCGGATTAGCCAAAAACATTCAGTACTTC.

The chain carries TRBV7-9 and TRBJ1-2; TRBD1 might be the D (6 bases). CDR1 and CDR2 (germline): SEHNR, FQNEAQ (reference sequence). The CDR3 is made up of 16 amino acids. The V gene lost 2 bases and the J gene lost 6 bases, with 19 bases spanning the gap. CDR3 DNA: TGTGCCAGCAGCTTATACACCAATACAGGGCGTGATGGCTACACCTTC. As protein: CASSLYTNTGRDGYTF.

The chain combines TRBV18 with TRBJ1-2; 9 bases agree with TRBD1. Trimming removed 4 bases from V and 7 bases from J; junction bases left unmatched: 13. The CDR3 extends over 16 amino acids. Germline assignment: CDR1 KGHSH and CDR2 LQKENI. CDR3 residues: CASSQNVRQGEAGYTF. In DNA form, the CDR3 reads TGTGCCAGCTCACAAAATGTCAGACAGGGGGAGGCTGGCTACACCTTC.

This clone appeared a few times. This chain links TRBV2 with TRBJ2-7; D is possibly TRBD2 (6 bases). V was pared by 6 bases and J by 5 bases, with 20 bases between. CDR3 length: 15 residues. The germline gives CDR1 SNHLY, CDR2 FYNNEI. The CDR3 sequence is CASRKGLVRDNEQYF. Written as DNA, the CDR3 is TGTGCCAGCAGGAAGGGACTCGTGAGAGATAACGAGCAGTACTTC. The full variable domain, rest sourced from reference TRBV2 and TRBJ2-7, is EPEVTQTPSHQVTQMGQEVILRCVPISNHLYFYWYRQILGQKVEFLVSFYNNEISEKSEIFDDQFSVERPDGSNFTLKIRSTKLEDSAMYFCASRKGLVRDNEQYFGPGTRLTVT.

V usage is TRBV27 and J usage is TRBJ2-5, with 7 bases that match TRBD2. This CDR3 comprises 15 residues. V was clipped by 4 bases and J by 2 bases; unmatched bases: 7. Germline V gene data show CDR1 as MNHEY and CDR2 as SMNVEV (reference sequence). CDR3 DNA sequence: TGTGCCAGCAGTTCCCCGGGAGCGGGGCAAGAGACCCAGTACTTC. This encodes CASSSPGAGQETQYF.

The chain links TRBV5-1 to TRBJ2-5; the match to TRBD1 covers 10 bases. CDR1 is SGHRS, CDR2 YFSETQ, per germline. The CDR3 contains 15 residues. J gave up 4 bases and V 4 bases, and 7 bases lay outside the gene matches. CDR3 protein: CASSQADRGSETQYF. CDR3 DNA sequence: TGCGCCAGCAGCCAAGCGGACAGGGGGTCAGAGACCCAGTACTTC.

This clone was counted between two and nine times. CDR3 sequence: CASSLAGGFRYEQYF. In DNA form, the CDR3 reads TGTGCCAGCAGCTTAGCGGGGGGCTTCCGCTACGAGCAGTACTTC. The J gene is TRBJ2-7, the V gene TRBV7-2; D assignment may be TRBD1 or TRBD2 (6 bases each). The CDR3 is 15 residues long. Germline V gene lookup returns CDR1 SGHTA and CDR2 FQGNSA. The V and J ends lost 0 bases and 3 bases respectively, with 12 bases between them.

The rearrangement joins TRBV11-2 to TRBJ2-7; no definite D call. Germline CDR1 reads SGHAT; CDR2 reads FQNNGV. The CDR3 has 15 amino acids. Trimming took 4 bases from V and 3 from J, leaving 16 bases between them. The CDR3 bases are TGTGCCAGCAGCTCGTTCACCCGGTCGGGCTACGAGCAGTACTTC. Its translation is CASSSFTRSGYEQYF.

V and J are TRBV5-8 and TRBJ2-7; TRBD1 matches at 10 bases. CDR1 is SGHTS and CDR2 is YDEGEE in the germline V gene. Trimming at V came to 0 bases and at J to 2 bases, leaving 2 bases not matched to a gene. The CDR3 runs 15 residues. CDR3 nucleotides: TGTGCCAGCAGCTTGGGGGGGACAGGGGCCTACGAGCAGTACTTC. Protein product: CASSLGGTGAYEQYF. Full variable domain (outside the CDR3, taken from reference TRBV5-8 and TRBJ2-7): EAGVTQSPTHLIKTRGQQATLRCSPISGHTSVYWYQQALGLGLQFLLWYDEGEERNRGNFPPRFSGRQFPNYSSELNVNALELEDSALYLCASSLGGTGAYEQYFGPGTRLTVT.

The V gene is TRBV12-3 or TRBV12-4, the J gene TRBJ2-7; D not certain. The CDR3 is made up of 11 amino acids. V lost 4 bases and J lost 4, with 5 bases in between. The chain's CDR3 is CASSSGYEQYF. CDR3 nucleotides: TGTGCCAGCAGTTCAGGTTACGAGCAGTACTTC.

This clone was seen only a few times. The J gene is TRBJ1-6, the V gene TRBV4-2, with D unclear. The CDR3 has 13 amino acids. The V gene lost 0 bases and the J gene lost 10 bases, with 7 bases spanning the gap. Germline V gives CDR1 LGHNA, CDR2 YNFKEQ. Written as DNA, the CDR3 is TGTGCCAGCAGCCAAGATAGAGACTCACCCCTCCACTTT. Amino acid sequence: CASSQDRDSPLHF.

V and J are TRBV7-6 and TRBJ2-3; TRBD2 aligns across 14 bases. Germline CDR1 and CDR2: SGHVS and FNYEAQ. The CDR3 length is 16 residues. V shed 5 bases, J shed 7 bases, and the junction held 8 bases outside the gene matches. The CDR3 nucleotides are TGTGCCAGCAGCCCGAGACTAGCGGGGGGGCTAAATACGCAGTATTTT. Encoded protein: CASSPRLAGGLNTQYF.

V usage is TRBV7-9 and J usage is TRBJ1-1; TRBD1 matches 7 bases. This CDR3 spans 15 amino acids. The V gene's germline CDR1 is SEHNR and CDR2 FQNEAQ (reference sequence). The V gene end was trimmed by 5 bases and the J gene end by 3 bases; junction bases not matched to a gene: 9. The DNA for the CDR3 is TGTGCCAGCAGCGCCCAAGGGGGCTGGGACACTGAAGCTTTCTTT. Amino acids: CASSAQGGWDTEAFF.

This chain uses TRBV14 with TRBJ2-3; a weak D match, TRBD2 (5 bases). The germline CDR1 and CDR2 sequences are SGHDN and FVKESK. Trimming cost V 1 base and J 6 bases, with 14 bases left between them. This CDR3 comprises 15 residues. CDR3 nucleotide sequence: TGTGCCAGCAGCCAAGTCACGGGGTCAAGCGATACGCAGTATTTT. Residues: CASSQVTGSSDTQYF. Together with reference TRBV14 and TRBJ2-3, the CDR3 gives the full variable domain: EAGVTQFPSHSVIEKGQTVTLRCDPISGHDNLYWYRRVMGKEIKFLLHFVKESKQDESGMPNNRFLAERTGGTYSTLKVQPAELEDSGVYFCASSQVTGSSDTQYFGPGTRLTVL.

The chain carries TRBV6-5 and TRBJ2-7, with a weak D call TRBD2 (5 bases). The CDR3 contains 13 residues. Germline V gene data show CDR1 as MNHEY and CDR2 as SVGAGI. With 5 bases removed from V and 2 bases from J, the gap between germline ends came to 10 bases. The CDR3 DNA reads TGTGCCAGCAGTAAGGACTCAGCCTACGAGCAGTACTTC. Protein sequence: CASSKDSAYEQYF.

CDR3 loop: CASSPLAGVFLNTQYF. CDR3 coding DNA: TGTGCCAGCAGCCCTTTAGCGGGGGTCTTTTTGAATACGCAGTATTTT. The chain links TRBV7-2 to TRBJ2-3; 9 bases are a match to TRBD2. V dropped 5 bases and J dropped 7; count of bases not matched to a gene: 13. CDR3 length: 16 amino acids. Per germline, CDR1 SGHTA and CDR2 FQGNSA.

This clone was detected only a few times. V and J are TRBV7-9 and TRBJ1-1; D remains ambiguous. The ends were cut back, 5 bases at V and 0 bases at J, with 10 bases in the middle. The CDR3 is 14 residues long. Germline V gene sequence: CDR1 SEHNR, CDR2 FQNEAQ (reference sequence). CDR3 in DNA: TGTGCCAGCAGCCGGGTTAGCATGAACACTGAAGCTTTCTTT. This translates into CASSRVSMNTEAFF.

This chain links TRBV7-6 with TRBJ2-5; TRBD2 matches 10 bases. V gave up 1 base and J gave up 5 bases; unmatched junction bases: 7. The CDR3 totals 16 residues. Germline-derived CDR1 and CDR2 are SGHVS and FNYEAQ. The CDR3: CASSLERTSGGETQYF. The CDR3 DNA follows: TGTGCCAGCAGCTTAGAAAGGACTAGCGGTGGCGAGACCCAGTACTTC.

This clone was counted a single time. The chain combines TRBV4-2 with TRBJ2-7, with D perhaps matching TRBD1 or TRBD2 (5 bases each). Germline V gene lookup returns CDR1 LGHNA and CDR2 YNFKEQ. V shed 4 bases and J shed 3 bases, with 16 bases lying between them. The CDR3 consists of 15 residues. The CDR3 loop is CASSRYGTYDYEQYF. The CDR3 DNA reads TGTGCCAGCAGCCGTTACGGGACCTACGACTACGAGCAGTACTTC.

The V gene is TRBV19, the J gene TRBJ2-3, with 15 bases lining up with TRBD2. V trimming: 6 bases; J trimming: 4 bases; junction bases outside the gene matches: 5. The CDR3 is 16 amino acids. Germline CDR1 reads LNHDA; CDR2 reads SQIVND (reference sequence). The CDR3 nucleotides read TGTGCCAGTAGCCCCGGACTAGCGGGGGGGTCAGATACGCAGTATTTT. It encodes CASSPGLAGGSDTQYF.

V and J are TRBV6-2 or TRBV6-3 and TRBJ2-1; D ambiguous. The CDR3 extends over 16 amino acids. The germline CDR1 and CDR2 sequences are MNHEY and SVGEGT. V gave up 2 bases and J gave up 7 bases, with 18 bases separating them. In nucleotides, the CDR3 is TGTGCCAGCAGTTACCCGACCTCTAGTACTCGGAATGAGCAGTTCTTC. It translates to CASSYPTSSTRNEQFF.

The chain links TRBV6-6 to TRBJ2-3; D call uncertain. Trimming took 0 bases from V and 1 from J, leaving 8 bases between them. Germline-derived CDR1 and CDR2 are MNHNY and SVGAGI (reference sequence). The CDR3 consists of 15 residues. CDR3 sequence (DNA): TGTGCCAGCAGTTACTCGAGAGGTGGCACAGATACGCAGTATTTT. It specifies CASSYSRGGTDTQYF.

This clone showed up just a few times. The J gene is TRBJ1-1, the V gene TRBV18; D gene ambiguous. Germline V gene lookup returns CDR1 KGHSH and CDR2 LQKENI. Trimming removed 2 bases at V and 1 base at J, with 8 bases between. The length of the CDR3 is 14 residues. The CDR3 sequence: CASSPYNRNTEAFF. CDR3 nucleotide sequence: TGTGCCAGCTCACCATACAACAGGAACACTGAAGCTTTCTTT.

The chain joins TRBV10-3 to TRBJ1-2, with 12 bases fitting TRBD1. The germline V gene encodes CDR1 ENHRY and CDR2 SYGVKD. V shed 5 bases and J 4 bases; nucleotides not matched to a gene: 20. The CDR3 sequence is 20 residues long. The CDR3, as DNA: TGTGCCATCAGTCGTTTCCCCCGCCGGGACAGGGGGCAGGGAGGCTATGGCTACACCTTC. It codes for CAISRFPRRDRGQGGYGYTF.

V usage is TRBV29-1 and J usage is TRBJ2-1; D might be TRBD1 (6 bases). The V gene's germline CDR1 is SQVTM and CDR2 ANQGSEA. Trimming removed 3 bases from V and 10 bases from J, with 13 bases in between. The CDR3 is made up of 12 amino acids. In nucleotides, the CDR3 is TGCAGCGTTGATTATGGGACACGGGAGCAGTTCTTC. Residues: CSVDYGTREQFF.

The chain links TRBV30 to TRBJ2-1; D unresolved. CDR1 is GTSNPN, CDR2 SVGIG, per germline (reference sequence). The ends were cut back, 3 bases at V and 7 bases at J, with 7 bases in the middle. The CDR3 is made up of 11 amino acids. CDR3 in amino acids: CAWSVYNEQFF. CDR3 nucleotide sequence: TGTGCCTGGAGCGTGTATAATGAGCAGTTCTTC.